This T cell receptor beta chain was recovered during a study of blood T cell repertoires in COVID-19. Study-wide context: Samples came from the United States, Italy and Spain, spanning acute and convalescent COVID-19. PBMCs, B-cell-depleted T cells, or T cells provided the cDNA or gDNA that made up the material.

Germline V lookup: CDR1 SEHNR, CDR2 FQNEAQ (reference sequence). The CDR3 runs to 12 residues. Between the trimmed V and J ends, which lost 7 bases and 2 bases, there was a span of 8 bases. Original analysis: From reference gene primer amplification, estimates of nucleated cell counts were derived. Method: immunoSEQ multiplex PCR; TCRdb's copy keeps in-frame clones and lacks some. V, J and clone size reflect that table, while D and trimming were determined from the DNA. The table lists about 240,000 clones, more than 75% of them singletons. The genes are TRBV7-9 and TRBJ2-5, with D unclear. The TCR sequence derives from a woman aged 55-69 years with active or convalescent COVID-19. The sequenced material came from peripheral blood. DNA for the CDR3: TGTGCCAGCAATGGCGGACAAGAGACCCAGTACTTC. Its translation is CASNGGQETQYF.